The subject of this entry is one T cell receptor (beta chain). Its antigen is unknown. There are no base qualities to consult, and no much larger clone falls within one base. Each collaborating institution followed its own protocols to collect whole blood in K2EDTA tubes. For TCRbeta analysis, collaborators shipped samples as frozen whole blood, isolated PBMCs, or DNA extracted from either of those sample types. This entry belongs to a study of blood T cell repertoires in COVID-19 (dated by TCRdb to about 2020). Describing the broader study: Samples from collaborators originated in the United States, Italy and Spain and spanned both the acute and convalescent phases of COVID-19. The prospective study material was composed of cDNA or gDNA derived from T cells, B-cell-depleted T cells, or PBMCs. Deeply sampled blood TCRbeta repertoires from subjects exposed to, actively infected with, or recovered from COVID-19 were included in the dataset. The repertoires were released in a freely available public database intended as a resource for research on the immune response to SARS-CoV-2. The samples were drawn from two sources: the first 160 participants of the ongoing ImmuneRACE study, and fewer than 1,500 subjects contributed by 6 global collaborators. The sample metadata nearly always contained a de-identified subject ID, COVID-19 status, age in years and sex. Where available, HLA class I and class II types were taken from metadata supplied by the sample provider and were not determined by assay-based typing.

The immunoSEQ Assay, a bias-controlled multiplex PCR, was used to amplify TCRbeta CDR3 regions from genomic DNA. Per the source publication's procedure: The number of nucleated cells in each sample was estimated from the amplification of reference gene primers within the assay. To quantify the absolute abundance of each unique TCRbeta CDR3 rearrangement, sequence reads were collapsed and filtered. For each sample, productive Simpson clonality was calculated by taking the square root of Simpson's diversity index across productive rearrangements. TCRdb mirrors the immuneACCESS table, restricted to in-frame sequences. Some clones are absent from its copies; in checked studies, under half trace to an unresolved V gene, and the reason for the others is unknown. That table furnishes V, J and clone size, whereas the DNA furnished D and trimming. The sample table contains 210,000 or so clones; only one count was recorded for 88% of them. The top ten constitute 2.5% to 3.5% of the sample.

Study-wide findings and limitations: The quantity of clinical and demographic metadata differed by source and by participant and was supplied without curation.

The CDR1 and CDR2 encoded by the germline V gene are MNHNS and SASEGT. Germline trimming: 0 bases from V, 11 bases from J; junction bases outside gene matches: 7. Its CDR3 holds 14 amino acids, cysteine through phenylalanine. Kept here is only the CDR3 DNA, which spans 42 bases and is read in frame from base 1. The sample consisted of peripheral blood. The rearranged chain carries TRBV6-1 and TRBJ1-5, with TRBD1 identical over 7 junction bases. The TCR originated in a woman in her fifties or sixties with acute or convalescent COVID-19. At the DNA level, the sequence is TGTGCCAGCAGTGAAGCGGGACAGCGATCATCCCAGCATTTT. Its protein reads: CASSEAGQRSSQHF.